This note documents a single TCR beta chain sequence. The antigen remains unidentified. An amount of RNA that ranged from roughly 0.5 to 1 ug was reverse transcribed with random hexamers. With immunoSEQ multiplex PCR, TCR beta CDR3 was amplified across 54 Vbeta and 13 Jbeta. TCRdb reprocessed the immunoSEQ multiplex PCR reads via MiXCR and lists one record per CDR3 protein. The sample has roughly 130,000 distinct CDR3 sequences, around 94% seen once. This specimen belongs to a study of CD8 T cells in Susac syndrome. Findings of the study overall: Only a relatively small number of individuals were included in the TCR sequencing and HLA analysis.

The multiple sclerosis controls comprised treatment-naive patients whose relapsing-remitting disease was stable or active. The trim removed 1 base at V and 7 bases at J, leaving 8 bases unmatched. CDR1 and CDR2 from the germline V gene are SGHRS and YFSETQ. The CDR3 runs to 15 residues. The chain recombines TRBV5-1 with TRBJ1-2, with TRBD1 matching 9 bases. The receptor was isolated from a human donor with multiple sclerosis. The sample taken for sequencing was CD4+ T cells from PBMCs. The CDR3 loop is CASSLPGQGHVGYTF. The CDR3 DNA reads TGCGCCAGCAGCTTGCCGGGACAGGGACATGTTGGCTACACCTTC.